A selection of T cell receptor beta chains follows, all from one sample in a study of blood T cell repertoires in COVID-19. Assay used: immunoSEQ multiplex PCR; TCRdb lists only in-frame clones, some missing. The sample has 35,000 to 45,000 clones, about 80% seen once. The sample taken for sequencing was peripheral blood. Receptors were obtained from a man aged 70-80 years with acute or convalescent COVID-19. The CDR3 runs from the conserved cysteine through the conserved F or W. The order of the fields is J gene, D gene, V gene, clone size, CDR3 length, CDR3 DNA, CDR3 protein. D genes are given only for firm matches. Only some rows state a clone size, as once, few, many or a class for expanded clones.

TRBJ2-2,.,TRBV16,.,15,TGTGCCAGCAGCCCGACCACAGTCAACACCGGGGAGCTGTTTTTT,CASSPTTVNTGELFF
TRBJ1-1,TRBD1,TRBV10-3,.,14,TGTGCCATCAGTGAGGACAGGGGAAACACTGAAGCTTTCTTT,CAISEDRGNTEAFF
TRBJ2-5,.,TRBV5-1,.,15,TGCGCCAGCACCCTCCCCCGGGCAGGGCAAGAGACCCAGTACTTC,CASTLPRAGQETQYF
TRBJ2-2,.,TRBV10-3,few,15,TGTGCCATCAGTGGCGGAGACAGGAACACCGGGGAGCTGTTTTTT,CAISGGDRNTGELFF
TRBJ1-2,.,TRBV9,.,14,TGTGCCAGCAGCGTAGCGGTAGGAGACTATGGCTACACCTTC,CASSVAVGDYGYTF
TRBJ1-6,TRBD1,TRBV2,.,13,TGTGCCAGCGACAGGGATAGAAATTCACCCCTCCACTTT,CASDRDRNSPLHF
TRBJ2-3,TRBD2,TRBV13,.,14,TGTGCCAGCAGACGGGGGGGAGCCACAGATACGCAGTATTTT,CASRRGGATDTQYF
TRBJ2-6,.,TRBV19,.,18,TGTGCCAGTACACCCTCTCGGACACCAAACTCTGGGGCCAACGTCCTGACTTTC,CASTPSRTPNSGANVLTF
TRBJ2-2,TRBD1,TRBV10-2,.,15,TGCGCCAGCAGGGTGTCAGGGGGTTACACCGGGGAGCTGTTTTTT,CASRVSGGYTGELFF
TRBJ1-5,TRBD1,TRBV6-2/TRBV6-3,.,14,TGTGCCAGCAGTTACGGGACAGGGCGTCAGCCCCAGCATTTT,CASSYGTGRQPQHF
TRBJ1-1,.,TRBV7-2,.,14,TGTGCCAGCAGCTTGTACAGGGTGAACACTGAAGCTTTCTTT,CASSLYRVNTEAFF
TRBJ2-3,TRBD1,TRBV6-5,.,14,TGTGCCAGCAGCCTGGACAGGGTTACAGATACGCAGTATTTT,CASSLDRVTDTQYF
TRBJ1-5,.,TRBV4-3,once,16,TGCGCCAGCAGCCAAGAGGTTCTCCCACGGGGACAGCCCCAGCATTTT,CASSQEVLPRGQPQHF
TRBJ2-3,.,TRBV29-1,.,13,TGCAGCGTTTGGTCGCGGGGAGGGGGTACGCAGTATTTT,CSVWSRGGGTQYF
TRBJ1-1,.,TRBV19,.,17,TGTGCCAGTAGCAAGGCTTGGCAGGGCCGGGCGAACACTGAAGCTTTCTTT,CASSKAWQGRANTEAFF
TRBJ2-4,.,TRBV10-3,.,16,TGTGCCATCAGTGAGTCTGACAGGCGGACCAAAAACATTCAGTACTTC,CAISESDRRTKNIQYF
TRBJ2-7,TRBD1,TRBV10-1,.,15,TGCGCCAGCAGCGATCTTACAGGGGGCCACTACGAGCAGTACTTC,CASSDLTGGHYEQYF
TRBJ2-2,TRBD2,TRBV10-3,.,17,TGTGCCATCAGTGAGATTACTAGCGGGAGACACACCGGGGAGCTGTTTTTT,CAISEITSGRHTGELFF
TRBJ2-2,TRBD2,TRBV5-8,.,13,TGTGCCACGCCCCGGGGGGACACCGGGGAGCTGTTTTTT,CATPRGDTGELFF
TRBJ1-4,TRBD1,TRBV6-5,.,15,TGTGCCAGCAGCGATTCGGGGACAGCGATTGAAAAACTGTTTTTT,CASSDSGTAIEKLFF
TRBJ1-1,.,TRBV11-2,.,16,TGTGCCAGCAGCTTAGATGGGACATTGGTTAGCACTGAAGCTTTCTTT,CASSLDGTLVSTEAFF
TRBJ1-6,TRBD1,TRBV19,.,14,TGTGCCAGTAGCCGGGACAGTAATAATTCACCCCTCCACTTT,CASSRDSNNSPLHF
TRBJ1-2,.,TRBV4-3,once,16,TGCGCCAGCAGCCAAGATCGTCGGAGGGTTAACTATGGCTACACCTTC,CASSQDRRRVNYGYTF
TRBJ1-1,TRBD1,TRBV19,.,15,TGTGCCAGTAGTATTTCAGACAGGGTGGACACTGAAGCTTTCTTT,CASSISDRVDTEAFF
TRBJ1-4,TRBD1,TRBV11-2,.,17,TGTGCCAGCAGCTCACTCCCGACAGGGTTGGAGAATGAAAAACTGTTTTTT,CASSSLPTGLENEKLFF
TRBJ1-1,TRBD1,TRBV6-5,.,14,TGTGCCAGCAGTTGGGACAGCGCGAACACTGAAGCTTTCTTT,CASSWDSANTEAFF
TRBJ1-5,.,TRBV7-2,.,13,TGTGCCAGCAGCGCGGACAGAAATCAGCCCCAGCATTTT,CASSADRNQPQHF
TRBJ1-2,TRBD1,TRBV6-5,.,15,TGTGCCAGCAGCTTCCAGGGACAGGGGATCTATGGCTACACCTTC,CASSFQGQGIYGYTF
TRBJ2-5,.,TRBV19,once,12,TGTGCCAGTAGTACCCCCGCGGAGACCCAGTACTTC,CASSTPAETQYF
TRBJ1-5,.,TRBV24-1,.,16,TGTGCCACCAGTGATCCAAAGACCGGAGGCAATCAGCCCCAGCATTTT,CATSDPKTGGNQPQHF
TRBJ1-2,TRBD1,TRBV19,few,17,TGTGCCAGTAGTCCTCAGGCGGGACAGACCTATAACTATGGCTACACCTTC,CASSPQAGQTYNYGYTF
TRBJ1-4,.,TRBV9,once,15,TGTGCCAGCAGCGGCGGGCCGGCAACTAATGAAAAACTGTTTTTT,CASSGGPATNEKLFF
TRBJ1-5,.,TRBV27,.,16,TGTGCCAGCAGTTTAGGGGGCTCCCTCGGCAATCAGCCCCAGCATTTT,CASSLGGSLGNQPQHF
TRBJ1-1,TRBD1,TRBV19,.,17,TGTGCCAGTAGTACCCCGGGACAGGGGCTCTCGAACACTGAAGCTTTCTTT,CASSTPGQGLSNTEAFF
TRBJ2-7,TRBD1,TRBV7-9,.,13,TGTGCCACCAGAGGGACAGTTGCCTACGAGCAGTACTTC,CATRGTVAYEQYF
TRBJ1-4,.,TRBV4-1,.,15,TGCGCCAGCAGCCAAGAAACCGGGACATTACTTAAACTGTTTTTT,CASSQETGTLLKLFF
TRBJ2-7,TRBD2,TRBV5-5,few,16,TGTGCCAGCAGCTCGGGGACTAGCGGGGGGAGCCGCGAGCAGTACTTC,CASSSGTSGGSREQYF
TRBJ2-7,TRBD1,TRBV19,once,14,TGTGCCAGTAGTATCAAATTAACAGGGGTCGAGCAGTACTTC,CASSIKLTGVEQYF
TRBJ1-4,.,TRBV29-1,.,14,TGCAGCGCTTTGACCCGGGGGGCAGGTGAAAAACTGTTTTTT,CSALTRGAGEKLFF
TRBJ1-4,TRBD1,TRBV28,.,16,TGTGCCAGCAGTTTGTGGGGGGGACAGGTTAATGAAAAACTGTTTTTT,CASSLWGGQVNEKLFF
TRBJ2-2,TRBD2,TRBV5-4,.,17,TGTGCCAGCAGCTCAGAAGGAGCGGGGGGGCGAACCGGGGAGCTGTTTTTT,CASSSEGAGGRTGELFF
TRBJ2-3,TRBD2,TRBV6-2/TRBV6-3,.,18,TGTGCCAGCAGTTACTCGAAGGCTCGCGGGAGTGGGACAGATACGCAGTATTTT,CASSYSKARGSGTDTQYF
TRBJ1-1,TRBD1,TRBV7-7,few,18,TGTGCCAGCAGCTTACCTAGACAGGGGGCGCGGGGAAATACTGAAGCTTTCTTT,CASSLPRQGARGNTEAFF
TRBJ2-1,TRBD1,TRBV2,.,13,TGTGCCAGCAGCCGGACAGGGGGTAATGAGCAGTTCTTC,CASSRTGGNEQFF
TRBJ2-7,TRBD1,TRBV28,.,15,TGTGCCAGCCTTACCACAGGGGCGAACTCCTACGAGCAGTACTTC,CASLTTGANSYEQYF
TRBJ2-7,TRBD2,TRBV6-5,.,14,TGTGCCACTTCCGGGACTAGCGGGACCTACGAGCAGTACTTC,CATSGTSGTYEQYF
TRBJ1-1,.,TRBV21-1,.,14,TGTGCCAGCAGCAAAGAGGGGGCCCACACTGAAGCTTTCTTT,CASSKEGAHTEAFF
TRBJ2-2,.,TRBV28,.,13,TGTGCCAGCAGCGAGCCCAACACCGGGGAGCTGTTTTTT,CASSEPNTGELFF
TRBJ2-7,TRBD1,TRBV6-2/TRBV6-3,.,15,TGTGCCAGCAGCTCCTGGACAGGGGGCGCGTACGAGCAGTACTTC,CASSSWTGGAYEQYF
TRBJ1-1,.,TRBV28,.,14,TGTGCCAGCAGTTTATCGCGGGAGGAGGCTGAAGCTTTCTTT,CASSLSREEAEAFF
TRBJ2-3,TRBD2,TRBV28,.,14,TGTGCTGTGTTAGGAGCGGGAGCGGTAGATACGCAGTATTTT,CAVLGAGAVDTQYF
TRBJ1-5,.,TRBV6-5,.,13,TGTGCCAGCAGTTACCCCGTGAATCAGCCCCAGCATTTT,CASSYPVNQPQHF
TRBJ1-5,.,TRBV6-1,.,13,TGTGCCAGCACCCAGACTACCTATCAGCCCCAGCATTTT,CASTQTTYQPQHF
TRBJ2-5,TRBD2,TRBV11-2,.,14,TGTGCCAGCAGCTTATTAGCGGGGGTGGAGACCCAGTACTTC,CASSLLAGVETQYF